Following are 30 T cell receptor beta chains from one sample sequenced in a study of blood T cell repertoires in COVID-19. This table comes from immunoSEQ multiplex PCR, and its TCRdb copy is limited to in-frame clones, with some not included. The table has about 280,000 clones, about nine tenths seen once. The sequenced material came from peripheral blood. The receptors were sampled from a woman aged 25 to 39 with COVID-19, enrolled during active disease.

CDR3 protein: CASSGQFKNGELFF. The DNA for the CDR3 is TGCGCCAGCTCGGGACAGTTTAAGAACGGGGAGCTGTTTTTT. The rearrangement links TRBV10-1 to TRBJ2-2; TRBD1 aligns across 7 bases. Germline-derived CDR1 and CDR2 are WNHNN and SYGVQD (reference sequence). The CDR3 length is 14 residues. The V gene end was trimmed by 8 bases and the J gene end by 7 bases; junction bases not matched to a gene: 10.

J is TRBJ1-3 and V is TRBV19; the D gene is possibly TRBD1 (5 bases). CDR3 length: 17 residues. Germline CDR1 LNHDA, CDR2 SQIVND (reference sequence). The germline V and J ends were trimmed by 5 bases and 3 bases, with 20 bases remaining between them. This CDR3 reads CASSPRDRGALGNTIYF. The CDR3 bases are TGTGCCAGTAGTCCCAGGGATCGTGGGGCTCTTGGAAACACCATATATTTT.

The genes are TRBV14 and TRBJ2-1; D remains ambiguous. The V gene's germline CDR1 is SGHDN and CDR2 FVKESK. V dropped 4 bases and J dropped 8 bases, with 9 bases sitting between them. This CDR3 contains 12 residues. The CDR3 here is CASSPSGHEQFF. CDR3 coding DNA: TGTGCCAGCAGCCCTAGTGGCCATGAGCAGTTCTTC.

A remark on this clone: Germline and junction disagree at one end, which may indicate a read error. The CDR3 DNA is TGTGCCCGCAGCGACGGGGGGGCTACCGGCACCTTC. Encoded protein: CARSDGGATGTF. The V call is TRBV6-2 or TRBV6-3, the J call TRBJ1-2; the D gene is possibly TRBD1 (6 bases). Germline values: CDR1 MNHEY, CDR2 SVGEGT. The CDR3 sequence is 12 residues long.

The V call is TRBV19, the J call TRBJ2-7; D might be TRBD2 (6 bases). CDR1 and CDR2 from the germline V gene are LNHDA and SQIVND (reference sequence). The CDR3 runs to 13 residues. V was trimmed by 6 bases and J by 0 bases, leaving 9 bases between them. CDR3 DNA sequence: TGTGCCAGTAGCACGGGACTCTCCTACGAGCAGTACTTC. Its protein is CASSTGLSYEQYF.

On this clone: The same CDR3 is also encoded by other DNA sequences in this sample. The chain recombines TRBV12-3 or TRBV12-4 with TRBJ2-2; D gene unclear. Trimming shortened V by 6 bases and J by 3 bases, and 8 bases separated the two germline ends. This CDR3 is 13 amino acids long. CDR3 region: CASSPRDTGELFF. CDR3 nucleotides: TGTGCCAGCAGCCCACGAGACACCGGGGAGCTGTTTTTT.

This chain uses TRBV5-1 with TRBJ2-7; the match to TRBD2 covers 7 bases. Looked up from germline, CDR1 is SGHRS and CDR2 is YFSETQ. The junction had 7 bases not matched to a gene; V was cut back by 1 base and J by 3 bases. The CDR3 covers 15 residues. Here the CDR3 reads CASSLQTSPLYEQYF. The CDR3 region has the DNA TGCGCCAGCAGCTTGCAGACTAGCCCTCTCTACGAGCAGTACTTC.

The J gene is TRBJ2-7, the V gene TRBV11-2; TRBD1 might be the D (5 bases). Trimming pared 5 bases from V and 3 bases from J, leaving 17 bases between. The germline CDR1 and CDR2 sequences are SGHAT and FQNNGV. This CDR3 has 15 amino acids. The DNA of the CDR3 is TGTGCCAGCAGCCGAGAAACGGCAGGGCTCTACGAGCAGTACTTC. It is translated as CASSRETAGLYEQYF.

This CDR3 reads CASSPQGIGNTIYF. CDR3 nucleotide sequence: TGTGCCAGCAGCCCACAGGGGATCGGAAACACCATATATTTT. The chain has TRBV25-1 and TRBJ1-3; 7 bases agree with TRBD1. The CDR3 runs 14 residues. Germline lookup yields CDR1 MGHDK and CDR2 SYGVNS. V dropped 6 bases and J dropped 4; count of bases not matched to a gene: 6.

The chain combines TRBV10-2 with TRBJ1-1, with D maybe TRBD1 (6 bases). The ends were cut back, 6 bases at V and 3 bases at J, with 11 bases in the middle. Germline CDR1 reads WSHSY; CDR2 reads SAAADI. CDR3 size: 13 residues. For the CDR3, the DNA is TGCGCCAGCAGCTTACAGGGATACACTGAAGCTTTCTTT. It encodes CASSLQGYTEAFF.

J is TRBJ1-1 and V is TRBV19, with D unresolved. Germline CDR1 reads LNHDA; CDR2 reads SQIVND (reference sequence). The germline V and J ends were trimmed by 3 bases and 6 bases, with 11 bases remaining between them. The CDR3 extends over 13 amino acids. CDR3 nucleotide sequence: TGTGCCAGTAGTATGGCCCAGAGGGCTGAAGCTTTCTTT. The encoded protein is CASSMAQRAEAFF.

The genes are TRBV28 and TRBJ2-7; 10 positions agree with TRBD2. The CDR3 is 14 residues long. Germline CDR1 reads MDHEN; CDR2 reads SYDVKM. The ends lost 7 bases at V and 7 bases at J; junction bases unmatched: 10. In nucleotides, the CDR3 is TGTGCCAGCACTCCCGGGACTAGCGCAGGGGAGCAGTACTTC. Protein sequence: CASTPGTSAGEQYF.

The chain is built from TRBV19 and TRBJ1-5; 8 nucleotides align to TRBD1. Germline V gene data show CDR1 as LNHDA and CDR2 as SQIVND (reference sequence). The CDR3 has 14 amino acids. The J segment lost 9 bases and the V segment lost 4 bases, leaving 8 bases of the junction unmatched. CDR3 nucleotides: TGTGCCAGTAGTAGCGGGACAGGTCCAGTGCCCCAGCATTTT. Encoded protein: CASSSGTGPVPQHF.

The J gene is TRBJ2-7, the V gene TRBV11-2; TRBD1 is a possible D gene (5 bases). Germline-derived CDR1 and CDR2 are SGHAT and FQNNGV. Trimming took off 4 bases at V and 3 bases at J, with 10 bases between the two ends. The CDR3 loop spans 13 amino acids. CDR3 sequence: CASSYGQFYEQYF. For the CDR3, the DNA is TGTGCCAGCAGCTATGGACAATTCTACGAGCAGTACTTC.

The CDR3 region is CASSLQGAQGYTF. CDR3 coding DNA: TGTGCCAGCAGTTTACAGGGGGCGCAAGGCTACACCTTC. This sequence joins TRBV28 and TRBJ1-2, with 8 bases that match TRBD1. The trim removed 2 bases at V and 8 bases at J, leaving 4 bases unmatched. The CDR3 extends over 13 amino acids. Germline V gene lookup returns CDR1 MDHEN and CDR2 SYDVKM.

The J gene is TRBJ1-2, the V gene TRBV12-3 or TRBV12-4, with 11 positions matching TRBD1. CDR3 length equals 12 residues. Unmatched junction bases numbered 8, after V lost 6 bases and J lost 14 bases. The CDR3 region is CASSRDRGDETF. In DNA form, the CDR3 reads TGTGCCAGCAGCCGGGACAGGGGGGATGAGACCTTC.

The chain has TRBV6-1 and TRBJ1-2; weak D call: TRBD1 (5 bases). With 2 bases removed from V and 4 bases from J, the gap between germline ends came to 8 bases. Per the germline V gene, CDR1 is MNHNS and CDR2 is SASEGT. This CDR3 region has 13 residues. CDR3 nucleotides: TGTGCCAGCAGTGAAAGCAGGGCCTATGGCTACACCTTC. It yields the protein CASSESRAYGYTF.

This sequence joins TRBV7-3 and TRBJ2-1; D is perhaps TRBD2 (5 bases). The CDR3 length is 14 residues. Per germline, CDR1 SGHTA and CDR2 FQGTGA. Trimming took 2 bases from V and 9 from J, leaving 14 bases between them. The CDR3 sequence is CASSLRGWRTEQFF. The CDR3, as DNA: TGTGCCAGCAGCTTACGGGGTTGGAGGACTGAGCAGTTCTTC.

This clone came up a few times. J is TRBJ2-7 and V is TRBV10-2; 10 nucleotides line up with TRBD2. The V and J ends lost 5 bases and 4 bases, in that order; junction bases with no gene match: 5. Germline assignment: CDR1 WSHSY and CDR2 SAAADI. The CDR3 extends over 14 amino acids. The CDR3 is CASSSSGSGYEQYF. As DNA, the CDR3 is TGCGCCAGCAGTTCTAGCGGGAGTGGATACGAGCAGTACTTC.

The rearrangement uses TRBV7-8 and TRBJ1-1; D gene uncertain. This CDR3 is built from 10 residues. CDR1 is SGHVS and CDR2 is FQNEAQ in the germline V gene. V was cut by 8 bases and J by 2 bases, with 3 bases left in between. In nucleotides, the CDR3 is TGTGCCAGCTCAAACACTGAAGCTTTCTTT. Amino acids: CASSNTEAFF.

This clone was detected only a few times. This chain links TRBV2 with TRBJ2-7; D not resolved. CDR1 is SNHLY, CDR2 FYNNEI, per germline. V was trimmed by 3 bases and J by 0 bases, leaving 12 bases between them. The CDR3 has 15 residues. DNA for the CDR3: TGTGCCAGCAGTGAGATGTTGGGCAACTCCTACGAGCAGTACTTC. This sequence encodes CASSEMLGNSYEQYF.

V usage is TRBV18 and J usage is TRBJ2-2, with D maybe TRBD1 (6 bases). CDR1 is KGHSH and CDR2 is LQKENI in the germline V gene. Trimming stripped 3 bases from V and 6 bases from J, with 14 bases between. This CDR3 is 15 amino acids long. DNA of the CDR3: TGTGCCAGCTCACCGCAGGGGAAGGTTCCCGGGGAGCTGTTTTTT. Translating gives CASSPQGKVPGELFF.

V and J are TRBV29-1 and TRBJ2-2, with no clear D. V was pared by 7 bases and J by 1 base, with 10 bases between. CDR3 size: 13 residues. Germline-derived CDR1 and CDR2 are SQVTM and ANQGSEA. The CDR3 DNA is TGCAGCGCGGGCGTTAGGAACACCGGGGAGCTGTTTTTT. This sequence encodes CSAGVRNTGELFF.

CDR3 bases: TGTGCCAGCAGCCCTTTCGAGCGGAACTCCTACGAGCAGTACTTC. Translated, it gives CASSPFERNSYEQYF. The V call is TRBV7-8, the J call TRBJ2-7, with a tentative D call TRBD2 (5 bases). CDR1 and CDR2 (germline): SGHVS, FQNEAQ. The ends were cut back, 5 bases at V and 0 bases at J, with 14 bases in the middle. The length of the CDR3 is 15 residues.

This chain uses TRBV19 with TRBJ1-1; D may be TRBD1 (5 bases). Trimming left V 1 base short and J 9 bases short, with 18 bases between. Germline values: CDR1 LNHDA, CDR2 SQIVND (reference sequence). CDR3 length: 15 residues. CDR3: CASSIARTRRDKAFF. The CDR3 bases are TGTGCCAGTAGTATAGCCAGGACACGGAGAGACAAAGCTTTCTTT.

This clone has only one observation. The rearrangement joins TRBV6-5 to TRBJ1-2, with 9 nucleotides matching TRBD1. In germline, CDR1 is MNHEY, CDR2 SVGAGI. The CDR3 sequence is 13 residues long. Trimming removed 5 bases from V and 8 bases from J; junction bases left unmatched: 6. CDR3 bases: TGTGCCAGCAGTCCCCGACAGGGGGGAGGCTACACCTTC. Protein: CASSPRQGGGYTF.

The rearrangement uses TRBV19 and TRBJ2-7; D is ambiguous. Per the germline V gene, CDR1 is LNHDA and CDR2 is SQIVND (reference sequence). This CDR3 comprises 13 residues. V was shortened by 3 bases and J by 5 bases, with 11 bases between the two germline ends. CDR3 sequence (DNA): TGTGCCAGTAGTATGAGAGGTCTCGACGAGCAGTACTTC. Translating gives CASSMRGLDEQYF.

The rearrangement links TRBV5-1 to TRBJ2-3; no definite D call. The CDR3 spans 14 residues. Germline V gene lookup returns CDR1 SGHRS and CDR2 YFSETQ. V was trimmed by 0 bases and J by 5 bases, leaving 10 bases between them. CDR3 residues: CASSLVTREDTQYF. The CDR3 bases are TGCGCCAGCAGCTTGGTTACGAGAGAAGATACGCAGTATTTT.

The V and J genes are TRBV27 and TRBJ2-7; D is unclear. The CDR3 spans 14 residues. V was trimmed by 5 bases and J by 4 bases, leaving 15 bases between them. The germline V gene encodes CDR1 MNHEY and CDR2 SMNVEV (reference sequence). The CDR3 coding sequence is TGTGCCAGCAGTCCCCGTCGAAACGGTTACGAGCAGTACTTC. This codes for CASSPRRNGYEQYF.

This clone was observed a few times. The chain combines TRBV7-9 with TRBJ1-6, with 8 positions matching TRBD1. Trimming removed 5 bases from V and 5 bases from J; junction bases left unmatched: 5. The CDR3 extends over 15 amino acids. From germline, CDR1 is SEHNR and CDR2 FQNEAQ (reference sequence). CDR3 protein: CASSSRDRNNSPLHF. For the CDR3, the DNA is TGTGCCAGCAGCAGCCGGGACAGGAATAATTCACCCCTCCACTTT.